A single sample gave rise to the 21 T cell receptor beta chains below, sequenced in a study of CD8 T cells in Susac syndrome. Random-hexamer reverse transcription was applied to roughly 0.5 to 1 ug RNA. TCRdb reanalysed the immunoSEQ multiplex PCR reads using MiXCR and keeps one entry per CDR3 protein. Found here are under 300,000 distinct CDR3 sequences, 90% to 96% of them singletons; the top ten hold roughly 0.1%. The sequenced material came from CD4+ T cells from PBMCs. These receptors all stem from a human donor with Susac syndrome.

J is TRBJ2-4 and V is TRBV29-1; D is unresolved. V dropped 4 bases and J dropped 0 bases, with 16 bases sitting between them. The CDR3 is 16 residues long. CDR1 SQVTM and CDR2 ANQGSEA come from the germline V gene. CDR3 DNA sequence: TGCAGCGTTGTTCTCGCAGACTCACTAGCCAAAAACATTCAGTACTTC. It codes for CSVVLADSLAKNIQYF.

This chain links TRBV14 with TRBJ2-3; D ambiguous. The CDR3 covers 15 residues. The germline V and J ends were trimmed by 3 bases and 2 bases, with 12 bases remaining between them. The V gene's germline CDR1 is SGHDN and CDR2 FVKESK. The CDR3 reads CASSQLRPTTDTQYF. DNA of the CDR3: TGTGCCAGCAGCCAGTTGCGACCGACCACAGATACGCAGTATTTT.

V usage is TRBV19 and J usage is TRBJ2-2, with 8 bases identical to TRBD2. The CDR3 runs 17 residues. Germline trimming cut 3 bases from V and 3 bases from J; bases unmatched to any gene: 9. The germline V gene has CDR1 LNHDA and CDR2 SQIVND (reference sequence). The CDR3 loop is CASSILVYGRDTGELFF. The CDR3 region has the DNA TGTGCCAGTAGTATTCTGGTCTACGGGAGGGACACCGGGGAGCTGTTTTTT.

This chain connects TRBV30 to TRBJ1-2, with D unclear. Trimming took 2 bases from V and 3 from J, leaving 7 bases between them. The germline CDR1 and CDR2 sequences are GTSNPN and SVGIG (reference sequence). This CDR3 has 12 residues. CDR3 region: CAWSKRDYGYTF. DNA for the CDR3: TGTGCCTGGAGTAAGAGGGACTATGGCTACACCTTC.

This chain links TRBV7-9 with TRBJ2-1, with 9 bases identical to TRBD1. The CDR3 has 15 residues. V lost 7 bases and J lost 4; bases outside the gene matches: 8. In germline, CDR1 is SEHNR, CDR2 FQNEAQ (reference sequence). The CDR3 DNA sequence: TGTGCCAGCACCCCCGGGACAGGGTTATACAATGAGCAGTTCTTC. This translates into CASTPGTGLYNEQFF. Filled out from reference TRBV7-9 and TRBJ2-1, the complete variable domain reads DTGVSQNPRHKITKRGQNVTFRCDPISEHNRLYWYRQTLGQGPEFLTYFQNEAQLEKSRLLSDRFSAERPKGSFSTLEIQRTEQGDSAMYLCASTPGTGLYNEQFFGPGTRLTVL.

A single count supports this clonotype. Germline is not matched at one junction end, which may reflect a read error. V gene TRBV20-1 combines with J gene TRBJ2-4; D is ambiguous. Germline V gene lookup returns CDR1 DFQATT and CDR2 SNEGSKA (reference sequence). The CDR3 sequence is 13 residues long. The CDR3 region is CSARERSKNIQYF. In DNA form, the CDR3 reads TGCAGTGCCAGAGAGCGCAGCAAAAACATTCAGTACTTC.

This CDR3 is CASSLAGQGAYEQYF. As DNA, the CDR3 is TGCGCCAGCAGCTTGGCGGGACAGGGGGCCTACGAGCAGTACTTC. V usage is TRBV5-1 and J usage is TRBJ2-7; the match to TRBD1 covers 11 bases. CDR1 is SGHRS and CDR2 is YFSETQ in the germline V gene. This CDR3 contains 15 residues. V shed 0 bases and J 2 bases; nucleotides not matched to a gene: 1.

The gene calls are TRBV28 and TRBJ1-2; D gene uncertain. V was pared by 3 bases and J by 4 bases, with 6 bases between. Germline values: CDR1 MDHEN, CDR2 SYDVKM. This CDR3 has 12 residues. The chain's CDR3 is CASSFEAYGYTF. The CDR3 DNA is TGTGCCAGCAGTTTTGAAGCCTATGGCTACACCTTC.

The rearrangement uses TRBV25-1 and TRBJ2-3; the D gene is possibly TRBD1 (6 bases). CDR3 size: 15 residues. CDR1 is MGHDK and CDR2 is SYGVNS in the germline V gene. The V end lost 1 base, the J end lost 2 bases, and 10 bases lay between the germline ends. This CDR3 reads CASSEFGGHTDTQYF. DNA for the CDR3: TGTGCCAGCAGTGAATTTGGGGGCCACACAGATACGCAGTATTTT. The full variable domain, with the rest looked up from reference TRBV25-1 and TRBJ2-3, is EADIYQTPRYLVIGTGKKITLECSQTMGHDKMYWYQQDPGMELHLIHYSYGVNSTEKGDLSSESTVSRIRTEHFPLTLESARPSHTSQYLCASSEFGGHTDTQYFGPGTRLTVL.

V and J are TRBV30 and TRBJ2-1, with D uncertain. CDR1 and CDR2 from the germline V gene are GTSNPN and SVGIG (reference sequence). The CDR3 sequence is 11 residues long. Trimming shortened V by 3 bases and J by 7 bases, and 7 bases separated the two germline ends. The CDR3 DNA follows: TGTGCCTGGAGGGGCTATAATGAGCAGTTCTTC. Amino acid sequence: CAWRGYNEQFF.

This clonotype appeared a few times. V usage is TRBV28 and J usage is TRBJ1-1; D might be TRBD1 (5 bases). Trimming pared 5 bases from V and 8 bases from J, leaving 9 bases between. The CDR3 has 11 residues. The germline V gene encodes CDR1 MDHEN and CDR2 SYDVKM. CDR3 loop: CASSPRGEAFF. The CDR3 DNA sequence: TGTGCCAGCAGTCCCCGGGGCGAAGCTTTCTTT.

V gene TRBV18 combines with J gene TRBJ1-3; D possibly corresponds to TRBD1 (5 bases). Germline V CDR1 and CDR2: KGHSH, LQKENI. This CDR3 is 16 amino acids long. V lost 6 bases and J lost 0, with 15 bases in between. CDR3 sequence reads: CASSPDSQDSGNTIYF. The CDR3, as DNA: TGTGCCAGCTCCCCCGACAGTCAAGACTCTGGAAACACCATATATTTT.

The V and J genes are TRBV28 and TRBJ2-1; no clear D gene. The CDR3 is 17 residues long. CDR1 and CDR2 (germline): MDHEN, SYDVKM. Trimming cost V 3 bases and J 1 base, with 16 bases left between them. This CDR3 is CASSLKGLIYSYNEQFF. The CDR3 DNA reads as TGTGCCAGCAGTTTGAAGGGTCTGATTTATTCCTACAATGAGCAGTTCTTC. Supplemented by reference TRBV28 and TRBJ2-1, the full variable domain reads DVKVTQSSRYLVKRTGEKVFLECVQDMDHENMFWYRQDPGLGLRLIYFSYDVKMKEKGDIPEGYSVSREKKERFSLILESASTNQTSMYLCASSLKGLIYSYNEQFFGPGTRLTVL.

The rearrangement joins TRBV12-3 or TRBV12-4 to TRBJ2-3; D is perhaps TRBD2 (6 bases). The CDR3 is made up of 13 amino acids. Between the trimmed V and J ends, which lost 5 bases and 5 bases, there was a span of 11 bases. CDR3 in DNA: TGTGCCAGCAGTCTTCGGCGGGGAGATACGCAGTATTTT. Amino acids: CASSLRRGDTQYF.

This chain connects TRBV6-6 to TRBJ2-3; a possible D gene is TRBD1 (5 bases). Looked up from germline, CDR1 is MNHNY and CDR2 is SVGAGI (reference sequence). Trimming stripped 2 bases from V and 2 bases from J, with 8 bases between. This CDR3 is 14 amino acids long. CDR3 amino acids: CASSYQGYTDTQYF. In nucleotides, the CDR3 is TGTGCCAGCAGTTACCAGGGCTACACAGATACGCAGTATTTT.

The CDR3 is CSAAPRLVKGETQYF. For the CDR3, the DNA is TGCAGTGCCGCCCCCCGGTTAGTGAAGGGGGAGACCCAGTACTTC. The chain recombines TRBV20-1 with TRBJ2-5; possibly TRBD1 for D (5 bases). Germline V gene sequence: CDR1 DFQATT, CDR2 SNEGSKA (reference sequence). The CDR3 has 15 amino acids. Between the trimmed V and J ends, which lost 6 bases and 5 bases, there was a span of 22 bases.

The V gene is TRBV24-1, the J gene TRBJ2-7; 9 bases align to TRBD2. The CDR3 totals 13 residues. Germline CDR1 reads KGHDR; CDR2 reads SFDVKD. J lost 2 bases, V lost 9 bases, and 4 bases had no gene match. CDR3 DNA sequence: TGTGCCACCTCTAGCGGGACTACCTACGAGCAGTACTTC. It yields the protein CATSSGTTYEQYF.

The chain uses TRBV15 and TRBJ2-7; D tentatively fits TRBD1 or TRBD2 (6 bases each). Germline values: CDR1 LNHNV, CDR2 YYDKDF (reference sequence). Trimming took 2 bases from V and 11 from J, leaving 22 bases between them. This CDR3 comprises 15 residues. CDR3 in amino acids: CATSRPDGFARGEYF. Here the CDR3 DNA reads TGTGCCACCAGCAGACCGGACGGTTTCGCGAGGGGGGAGTACTTC.

The gene calls are TRBV28 and TRBJ2-5; D unresolved. Germline V CDR1 and CDR2: MDHEN, SYDVKM. The germline V and J ends were trimmed by 7 bases and 5 bases, with 17 bases remaining between them. The CDR3 is 14 amino acids. CDR3 DNA sequence: TGTGCCAGCAAAATGAATGCGGCCCGGGAGACCCAGTACTTC. This translates into CASKMNAARETQYF. Supplemented by reference TRBV28 and TRBJ2-5, the full variable domain reads DVKVTQSSRYLVKRTGEKVFLECVQDMDHENMFWYRQDPGLGLRLIYFSYDVKMKEKGDIPEGYSVSREKKERFSLILESASTNQTSMYLCASKMNAARETQYFGPGTRLLVL.

The rearrangement links TRBV12-3 or TRBV12-4 to TRBJ1-5; 7 nucleotides align to TRBD1. The CDR3 extends over 13 amino acids. J lost 5 bases, V lost 6 bases, and 4 bases had no gene match. CDR3 amino acids: CASRRQGHQPQHF. CDR3 nucleotide sequence: TGTGCCAGCAGGCGACAGGGCCATCAGCCCCAGCATTTT.

V and J are TRBV5-1 and TRBJ2-5; 7 nucleotides agree with TRBD1. This CDR3 region has 15 residues. Germline V gene data show CDR1 as SGHRS and CDR2 as YFSETQ. After removal of 4 bases from V and 2 bases from J, the junction contained 8 bases not matched to a gene. Here the CDR3 reads CASSDRAPYQETQYF. For the CDR3, the DNA is TGCGCCAGCAGCGACAGGGCGCCGTATCAAGAGACCCAGTACTTC.